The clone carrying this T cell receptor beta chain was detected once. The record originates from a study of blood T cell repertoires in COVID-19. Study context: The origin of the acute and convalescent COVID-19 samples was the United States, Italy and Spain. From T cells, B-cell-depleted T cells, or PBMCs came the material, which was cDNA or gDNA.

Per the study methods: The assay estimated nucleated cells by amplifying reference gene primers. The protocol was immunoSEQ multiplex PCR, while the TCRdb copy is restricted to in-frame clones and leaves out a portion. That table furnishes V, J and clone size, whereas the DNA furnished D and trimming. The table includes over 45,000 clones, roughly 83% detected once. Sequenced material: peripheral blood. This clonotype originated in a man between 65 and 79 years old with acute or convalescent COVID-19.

Written as DNA, the CDR3 is TGTGCCAGCAGTGGACAGGCAGCAGATACGCAGTATTTT. As protein: CASSGQAADTQYF. This chain uses TRBV2 with TRBJ2-3; D possibly corresponds to TRBD1 (6 bases). Deletions cut 4 bases from V and 4 bases from J, with 9 bases between. Germline V gene data show CDR1 as SNHLY and CDR2 as FYNNEI. The CDR3 runs 13 residues. Full variable domain (rest looked up from reference TRBV2 and TRBJ2-3): EPEVTQTPSHQVTQMGQEVILRCVPISNHLYFYWYRQILGQKVEFLVSFYNNEISEKSEIFDDQFSVERPDGSNFTLKIRSTKLEDSAMYFCASSGQAADTQYFGPGTRLTVL.